This TCR beta chain appears in the sequencing data of a study of T cells in Graves' hyperthyroidism and ophthalmopathy. Study-wide background: The initial diagnosis was the point when peripheral blood was collected, ahead of any treatment. Study results and caveats: Most thyroid clonotypes expanded above 0.001 appeared in blood too. With a median lead of 6.5 months before onset, the model predicted ophthalmopathy.

PBMCs were obtained from approximately 10 ml fresh peripheral blood. This clonotype was found many times. The antigen remains undetermined. TCR beta CDR3 regions were amplified from RNA. Researchers ran a first-round RT-PCR on the TCR CDR3 using the HTBI primer set. In TCRdb, the multiplex PCR reads were re-called with MiXCR into one record per CDR3 protein. This sample has about 380,000 distinct CDR3 sequences, with approximately 17% found just once. This CDR3 is 12 amino acids long. Germline CDR1 SGHRS, CDR2 YFSETQ. The V and J ends lost 3 bases and 8 bases respectively, with 9 bases between them. Sequenced input: blood. V is TRBV5-1 and J is TRBJ2-1; D is unclear. This clonotype was sampled from a man aged 18-30 years with Graves' ophthalmopathy. DNA for the CDR3: TGCGCCAGCAGCTGGGCCAGAGATGAGCAGTTCTTC. Translated: CASSWARDEQFF.